This T cell receptor beta chain was sequenced during a study of early T cells in non-severe SARS-CoV-2 infection. Across the study: Bulk RNA isolated from unsorted whole blood underwent sequencing; chains were not paired.

Germline lookup yields CDR1 LGHDT and CDR2 YNNKEL (reference sequence). V was cut by 6 bases and J by 5 bases, with 11 bases left in between. The CDR3 sequence is 14 residues long. Individual cDNA molecules were tagged with unique molecular identifiers, the study reported. TCRdb re-derived calls from the 5' RACE reads in MiXCR, one entry per CDR3 protein. The sample shows about 77,000 distinct CDR3 sequences, about 5% of them seen only once. This clonotype was counted at least ten times. The sequence came from an adult who was a healthcare worker with PCR-confirmed SARS-CoV-2 infection or an uninfected control (not recorded which). Sample: whole blood, taken at baseline. The V gene is TRBV3-1, the J gene TRBJ1-6; no clear D. The CDR3 here is CASRIWQDNSPLHF. The CDR3 region has the DNA TGTGCCAGCAGGATCTGGCAGGATAATTCACCCCTCCACTTT.